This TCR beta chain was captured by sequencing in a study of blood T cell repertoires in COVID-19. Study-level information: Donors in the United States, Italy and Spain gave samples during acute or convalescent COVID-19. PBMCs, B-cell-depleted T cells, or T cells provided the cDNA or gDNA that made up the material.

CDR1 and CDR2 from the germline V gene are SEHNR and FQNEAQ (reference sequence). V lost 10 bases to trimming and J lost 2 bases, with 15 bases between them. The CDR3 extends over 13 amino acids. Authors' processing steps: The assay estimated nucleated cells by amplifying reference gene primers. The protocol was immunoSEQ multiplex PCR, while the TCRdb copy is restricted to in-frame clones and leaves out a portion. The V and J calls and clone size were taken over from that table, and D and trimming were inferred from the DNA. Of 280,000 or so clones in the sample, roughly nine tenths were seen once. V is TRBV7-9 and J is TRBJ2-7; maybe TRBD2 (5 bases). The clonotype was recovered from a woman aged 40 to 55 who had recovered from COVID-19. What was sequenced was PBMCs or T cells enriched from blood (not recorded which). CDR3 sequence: CATRPAETYEQYF. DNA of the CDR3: TGTGCCACCCGCCCAGCGGAAACCTACGAGCAGTACTTC.